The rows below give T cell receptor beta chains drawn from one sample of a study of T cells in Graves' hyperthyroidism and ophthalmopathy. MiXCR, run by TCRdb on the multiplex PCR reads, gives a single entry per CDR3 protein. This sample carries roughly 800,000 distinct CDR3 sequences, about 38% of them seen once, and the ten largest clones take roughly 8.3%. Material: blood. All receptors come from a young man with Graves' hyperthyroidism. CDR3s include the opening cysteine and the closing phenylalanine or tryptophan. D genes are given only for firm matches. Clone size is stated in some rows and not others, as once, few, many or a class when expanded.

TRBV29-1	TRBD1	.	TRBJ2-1	CSGGDRSSYNEQFF	TGCAGCGGGGGGGACAGGAGCTCCTACAATGAGCAGTTCTTC
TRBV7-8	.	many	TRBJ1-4	CASSHTMDSYNEKLFF	TGTGCCAGCAGCCACACAATGGACAGTTATAATGAAAAACTGTTTTTT
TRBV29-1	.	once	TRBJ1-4	CSVTGGNEKLFF	TGCAGCGTTACAGGTGGAAATGAAAAACTGTTTTTT
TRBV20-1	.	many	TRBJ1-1	CSVAAVMNTEAFF	TGCAGTGTGGCAGCGGTCATGAACACTGAAGCTTTCTTT
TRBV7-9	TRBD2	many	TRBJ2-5	CASSTTSGETQYF	TGTGCCAGCAGCACTACTAGCGGGGAGACCCAGTACTTC
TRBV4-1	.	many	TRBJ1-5	CASSQVPSGAQHF	TGCGCCAGCAGCCAAGTCCCCTCAGGAGCCCAGCATTTT
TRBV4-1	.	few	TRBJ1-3	CASSQVTAGNTIYF	TGCGCCAGCAGCCAAGTGACAGCTGGAAACACCATATATTTT
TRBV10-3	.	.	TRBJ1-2	CAISPGGNYGYTF	TGTGCCATCAGTCCGGGGGGGAACTATGGCTACACCTTC
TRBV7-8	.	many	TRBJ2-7	CASSYRDRVIDEQYF	TGTGCCAGCAGCTACAGGGACCGCGTTATCGACGAGCAGTACTTC
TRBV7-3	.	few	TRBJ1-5	CASSLNPGHPPHF	TGTGCCAGCAGCTTAAACCCGGGACACCCCCCGCATTTT
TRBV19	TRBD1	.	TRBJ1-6	CASSTSGQWNSPLHF	TGTGCCAGTAGTACGTCGGGACAGTGGAATTCACCCCTCCACTTT
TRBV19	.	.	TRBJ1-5	CASSIVSRISHQPQHF	TGTGCCAGTAGTATAGTTTCCAGGATCTCACATCAGCCCCAGCATTTT
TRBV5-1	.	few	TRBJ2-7	CASSEGLTYKQYF	TGCGCCAGCAGCGAGGGGTTAACCTACAAGCAGTACTTC
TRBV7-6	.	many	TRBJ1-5	CASSLGQALSGQPQHF	TGTGCCAGCAGCTTAGGTCAAGCTCTCTCTGGTCAGCCCCAGCATTTT
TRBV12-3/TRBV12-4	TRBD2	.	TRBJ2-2	CASRRGAGELFF	TGTGCCAGTAGGCGGGGGGCCGGGGAGCTGTTTTTT
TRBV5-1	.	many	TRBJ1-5	CASSLEGYDNQPQHF	TGCGCCAGCAGCTTGGAAGGATACGACAATCAGCCCCAGCATTTT
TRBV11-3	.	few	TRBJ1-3	CASSSLSRGSGNTIYF	TGTGCCAGCAGCTCCCTGTCCCGGGGATCTGGAAACACCATATATTTT
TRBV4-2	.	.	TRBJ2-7	CASSQGFSYEQYF	TGTGCCAGCAGCCAAGGGTTCTCCTACGAGCAGTACTTC
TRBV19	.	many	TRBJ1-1	CASTPREGTEAFF	TGTGCCAGTACCCCTCGAGAAGGCACTGAAGCTTTCTTT
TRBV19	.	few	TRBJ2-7	CASSKSGTLPTYEQYF	TGTGCCAGTAGTAAATCCGGGACTTTACCCACCTACGAGCAGTACTTC
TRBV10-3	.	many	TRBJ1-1	CAISAGDAEAFF	TGTGCCATCAGTGCCGGGGACGCTGAAGCTTTCTTT
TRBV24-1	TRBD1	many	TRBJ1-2	CATQLRQGDGYTF	TGTGCCACCCAATTACGACAGGGGGATGGCTACACCTTC
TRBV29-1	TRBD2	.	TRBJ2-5	CSVEPSGTYQETQYF	TGCAGCGTTGAGCCTAGCGGGACGTACCAAGAGACCCAGTACTTC
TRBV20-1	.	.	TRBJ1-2	CSARGSSGYTF	TGCAGTGCTAGAGGATCTAGCGGCTACACCTTC
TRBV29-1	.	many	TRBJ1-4	CSVQGWNEKLFF	TGCAGCGTCCAGGGTTGGAATGAAAAACTGTTTTTT
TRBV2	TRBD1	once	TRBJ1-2	CASSAGGQAGHGYTF	TGTGCCAGCAGTGCGGGCGGACAGGCAGGCCATGGCTACACCTTC
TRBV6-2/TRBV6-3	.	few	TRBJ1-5	CASSYRESQPQHF	TGTGCCAGCAGTTACAGGGAAAGCCAGCCCCAGCATTTT
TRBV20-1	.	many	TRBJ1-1	CSAREEGNEAFF	TGCAGTGCTAGAGAGGAGGGGAATGAAGCTTTCTTT
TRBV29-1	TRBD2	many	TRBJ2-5	CSVSPSGRQETQYF	TGCAGCGTCTCCCCTAGCGGGAGGCAAGAGACCCAGTACTTC
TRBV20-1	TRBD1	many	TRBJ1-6	CSASGTGANSPLHF	TGCAGTGCTAGCGGGACAGGGGCTAATTCACCCCTCCACTTT
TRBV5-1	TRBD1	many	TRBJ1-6	CASSLGGGGQSPLHF	TGCGCCAGCAGCCTGGGGGGAGGGGGCCAATCACCCCTCCACTTT
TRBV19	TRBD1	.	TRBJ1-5	CASSLLTGDGQPQHF	TGTGCCAGTAGTCTCTTAACAGGGGATGGTCAGCCCCAGCATTTT
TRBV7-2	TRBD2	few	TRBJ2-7	CASSLHSGGSSYEQYF	TGCGCCAGCAGCCTCCATAGCGGGGGAAGCTCCTACGAGCAGTACTTC
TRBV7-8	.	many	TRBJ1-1	CASSATRDTEAFF	TGTGCCAGCAGCGCCACGAGGGACACTGAAGCTTTCTTT
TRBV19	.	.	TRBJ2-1	CASRGQYNEQFF	TGTGCCAGTAGAGGACAGTACAATGAGCAGTTCTTC
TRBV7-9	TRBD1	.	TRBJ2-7	CASSLGTVLQQYF	TGTGCCAGCAGCTTGGGGACAGTCTTACAGCAGTACTTC
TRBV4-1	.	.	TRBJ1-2	CASSQGSANYGYTF	TGCGCCAGCAGCCAAGGCTCAGCTAACTATGGCTACACCTTC
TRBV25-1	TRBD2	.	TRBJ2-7	CASSAALGAGGYDEQYF	TGTGCCAGCAGCGCCGCCCTCGGGGCGGGAGGTTACGACGAGCAGTACTTC
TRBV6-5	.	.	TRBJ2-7	CASSPRGVSYEQYF	TGTGCCAGCAGCCCCAGGGGCGTCTCCTACGAGCAGTACTTC
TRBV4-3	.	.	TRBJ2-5	CASSQDMGQQETQYF	TGCGCCAGCAGCCAAGACATGGGGCAACAAGAGACCCAGTACTTC
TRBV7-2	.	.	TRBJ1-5	CASSLRRGRGQPQHF	TGTGCCAGCAGCTTACGCCGGGGGCGCGGACAGCCCCAGCATTTT
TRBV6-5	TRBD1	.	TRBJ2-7	CASRGTGFYEQYF	TGTGCCAGCAGGGGGACAGGGTTCTACGAGCAGTACTTC
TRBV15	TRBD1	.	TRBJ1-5	CATSGSGQAYQPQHF	TGTGCCACCAGCGGCTCCGGACAGGCATATCAGCCCCAGCATTTT
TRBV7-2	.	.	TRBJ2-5	CASSSRPLTETQYF	TGTGCCAGCAGCTCCCGACCCCTGACAGAGACCCAGTACTTC
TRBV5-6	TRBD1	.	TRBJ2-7	CASSRTGAWEQYF	TGTGCCAGCAGCCGGACAGGCGCCTGGGAGCAGTACTTC
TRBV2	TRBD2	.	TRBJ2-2	CSAEPGLAGSNTGELFF	TGCAGTGCTGAACCGGGACTAGCGGGGTCGAACACCGGGGAGCTGTTTTTT
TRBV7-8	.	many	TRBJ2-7	CASQIYEQYF	TGTGCCAGCCAGATCTACGAGCAGTACTTC
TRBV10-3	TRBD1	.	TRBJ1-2	CALGTGSGYTF	TGTGCCCTGGGGACAGGGTCTGGCTACACCTTC
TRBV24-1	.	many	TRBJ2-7	CATSAGGYLPDEQYF	TGTGCCACCAGTGCTGGCGGTTACTTACCCGACGAGCAGTACTTC
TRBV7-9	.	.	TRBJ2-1	CASSLTGANEQFF	TGTGCCAGCAGCTTAACCGGCGCGAATGAGCAGTTCTTC
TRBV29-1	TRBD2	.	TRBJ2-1	CSVGPGTSGLNEQFF	TGCAGCGTCGGTCCCGGGACTAGCGGATTAAATGAGCAGTTCTTC
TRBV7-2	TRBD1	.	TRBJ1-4	CASSLGQGGGEKLFF	TGTGCCAGCAGCTTGGGACAGGGAGGTGGGGAAAAACTGTTTTTT
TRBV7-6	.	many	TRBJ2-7	CASSSAGSSEQYF	TGTGCCAGCAGCTCAGCAGGGTCGAGCGAGCAGTACTTC
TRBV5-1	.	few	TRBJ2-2	CASSARGAGELFF	TGCGCCAGCAGTGCCAGGGGCGCCGGGGAGCTGTTTTTT
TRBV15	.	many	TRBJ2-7	CATSRDWGQKYF	TGTGCCACCAGCAGAGATTGGGGGCAGAAGTACTTC
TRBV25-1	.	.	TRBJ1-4	CAAEGLNEKLFF	TGTGCCGCGGAGGGTTTGAATGAAAAACTGTTTTTT
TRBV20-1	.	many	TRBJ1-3	CSARDLQKGTIYF	TGCAGTGCTAGAGATTTGCAAAAAGGCACCATATATTTT
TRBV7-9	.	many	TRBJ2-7	CASTAQATYEQYF	TGTGCCAGCACGGCGCAGGCCACCTACGAGCAGTACTTC
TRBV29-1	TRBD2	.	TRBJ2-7	CSVEDGGLAGRAYEQYF	TGCAGCGTTGAAGATGGGGGCCTAGCGGGGAGGGCCTACGAGCAGTACTTC
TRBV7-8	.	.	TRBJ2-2	CASSLLLGGLTGELFF	TGTGCCAGCAGCTTATTATTGGGGGGGCTTACCGGGGAGCTGTTTTTT